The present entry profiles one T cell receptor (beta chain) with its context. Its antigen is as yet unknown. From unsorted bulk tissue weighing roughly 19-34 mg, DNA and RNA were co-extracted. Patients showed chronic HBV infection and an absence of prior treatment. This record comes from a study of tumor-infiltrating lymphocytes in primary liver carcinoma. Study results and caveats: Tumors significantly exceeded blood in top-250-clone fraction (p = 0.039).

Starting material of about 480 ng total RNA yielded TCR beta cDNA via a constant-region primer. ARM-PCR, slightly modified, supplied the TCR beta libraries through three nested multiplex PCR rounds. TRBV1-TRBV30 forward and Cbeta reverse primers drove the first two roughly 10-cycle rounds. Via MiXCR, TCRdb re-called the multiplex PCR reads, giving one row per CDR3 protein. The table has fewer than 70,000 distinct CDR3 sequences, around 64% seen once. V was pared by 4 bases and J by 4 bases, with 8 bases of the junction left unmatched. The CDR3 covers 16 residues. Germline CDR1 SGHRS, CDR2 YFSETQ. The origin of this receptor is a man aged 35-49 years with primary liver carcinoma and hepatitis B virus infection. The J gene is TRBJ1-4, the V gene TRBV5-1; TRBD1 agrees at 9 bases. Sequencing input: liver tumor tissue from sampling region 2. Subset meaning: tumor region T2, inferior pole. The CDR3 DNA sequence: TGCGCCAGCAGCGGGGGACAGGGCGCGGGTAATGAAAAACTGTTTTTT. Protein sequence: CASSGGQGAGNEKLFF.